This T cell receptor (beta chain) was sequenced in a study of T-cell reconstitution after alpha-beta-depleted transplantation in children. As it was prepared, the TCRbeta library received unique molecular identifiers. In TCRdb, the PCR reads were re-called with MiXCR into one record per CDR3 protein. The table records hundreds of thousands of distinct CDR3 sequences, approximately 12% of them present only once. The table lists this clonotype with a few counts. The V and J ends lost 3 bases and 3 bases respectively, with 9 bases between them. This CDR3 comprises 14 residues. The rearrangement joins TRBV12-3 or TRBV12-4 to TRBJ2-1, with a tentative D call TRBD2 (6 bases). The clonotype originates from a human donor who donated a stem cell graft to a child with combined immunodeficiency. Sample: PBMCs from the stem cell graft donor, taken from the stem cell graft. CDR3 sequence: CASSFMGLYNEQFF. The CDR3 coding sequence is TGTGCCAGCAGTTTTATGGGACTCTACAATGAGCAGTTCTTC.